This TCR beta chain was sequenced in a study of T cells in localized non-small cell lung cancer. TCRdb keeps only in-frame clones here, not all; method: immunoSEQ multiplex PCR. The sample lists 50,000 to 65,000 clones; roughly 76% were seen once. Findings and limits, study-wide: Of the top 100 tumor clones, median around 60 were in adjacent lung, about 26 among its top 100. Clonality peaked in uninvolved adjacent lung rather than tumor. A higher density of T cells in blood coincided with extended overall survival.

For this clone: Antigen specificity is unknown.

V lost 0 bases, J lost 6 bases, and 7 bases stayed unmatched. Germline lookup yields CDR1 SGDLS and CDR2 YYNGEE. The CDR3 sequence is 16 residues long. The TCR originated in a man aged 40-75 years with stage II lung adenocarcinoma. The gene calls are TRBV9 and TRBJ2-3, with 10 bases lining up with TRBD2. The sequenced sample was PBMCs, obtained before any cancer treatment. CDR3 amino acids: CASSVGSGRALDTQYF. The CDR3, as DNA: TGTGCCAGCAGCGTAGGAAGCGGGAGGGCCTTGGATACGCAGTATTTT. Variable domain in full (rest from reference TRBV9 and TRBJ2-3): DSGVTQTPKHLITATGQRVTLRCSPRSGDLSVYWYQQSLDQGLQFLIQYYNGEERAKGNILERFSAQQFPDLHSELNLSSLELGDSALYFCASSVGSGRALDTQYFGPGTRLTVL.